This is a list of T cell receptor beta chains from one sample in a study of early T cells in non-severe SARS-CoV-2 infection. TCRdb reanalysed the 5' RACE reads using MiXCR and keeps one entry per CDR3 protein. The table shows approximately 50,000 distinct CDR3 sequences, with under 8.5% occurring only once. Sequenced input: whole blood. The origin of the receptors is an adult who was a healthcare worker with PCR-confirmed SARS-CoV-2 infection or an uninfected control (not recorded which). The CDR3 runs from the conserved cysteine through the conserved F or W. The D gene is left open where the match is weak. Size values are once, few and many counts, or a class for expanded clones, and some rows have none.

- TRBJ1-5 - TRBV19 CASSIMDGRNQPQHF TGTGCCAGTAGTATCATGGACGGACGTAATCAGCCCCAGCATTTT
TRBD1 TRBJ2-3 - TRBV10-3 CAISPGQGVTDTQYF TGTGCCATCAGCCCTGGACAGGGTGTCACAGATACGCAGTATTTT
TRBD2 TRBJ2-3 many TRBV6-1 CASSGLSGGPDTQYF TGTGCCAGCAGTGGGCTATCGGGAGGGCCAGATACGCAGTATTTT
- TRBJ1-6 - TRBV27 CASSSGTQSPLHF TGTGCCAGCAGTTCCGGAACCCAATCACCCCTCCACTTT
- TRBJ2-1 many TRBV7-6 CASSLGGTEQFF TGTGCCAGCAGCTTAGGAGGGACTGAGCAGTTCTTC
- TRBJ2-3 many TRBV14 CASSPQGISADTQYF TGTGCCAGCAGCCCCCAAGGTATATCGGCAGATACGCAGTATTTT
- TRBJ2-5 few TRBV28 CASTSRAEETQYF TGTGCCAGCACCTCCCGGGCGGAAGAGACCCAGTACTTC
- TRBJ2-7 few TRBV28 CAIRGQNSYEQYF TGTGCCATCCGCGGACAGAATTCCTACGAGCAGTACTTC
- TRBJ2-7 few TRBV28 CASSLGGTENYEQYF TGTGCCAGCAGTTTGGGGGGCACGGAGAACTACGAGCAGTACTTC
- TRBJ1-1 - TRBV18 CASSPTLGLTEAFF TGTGCCAGCTCACCTACGTTGGGTTTAACTGAAGCTTTCTTT
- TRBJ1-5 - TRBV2 CAGGGGGDQPQHF TGTGCCGGAGGGGGTGGCGGAGATCAGCCCCAGCATTTT
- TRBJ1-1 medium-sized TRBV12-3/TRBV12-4 CASSIRDTEAFF TGTGCCAGCAGCATCAGGGACACTGAAGCTTTCTTT
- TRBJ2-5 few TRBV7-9 CASRRGTSETQYF TGTGCCAGCCGTAGGGGTACGTCAGAGACCCAGTACTTC
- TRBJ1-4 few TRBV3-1 CASTSPRHEKLFF TGTGCCAGCACCAGTCCTCGGCATGAAAAACTGTTTTTT
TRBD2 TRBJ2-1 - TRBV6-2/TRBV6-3 CASAKASGGFNEQFF TGTGCCAGCGCGAAAGCTAGCGGGGGGTTCAATGAGCAGTTCTTC
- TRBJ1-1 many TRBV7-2 CASSKDISNTEAFF TGTGCCAGCAGCAAAGACATATCGAACACTGAAGCTTTCTTT
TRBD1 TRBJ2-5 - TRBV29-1 CSAGTGGETQYF TGCAGCGCCGGGACAGGGGGAGAGACCCAGTACTTC
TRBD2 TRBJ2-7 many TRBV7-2 CASSSASGTLYEQYF TGTGCCAGCAGCTCGGCTAGCGGGACGCTCTACGAGCAGTACTTC
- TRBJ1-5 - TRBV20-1 CSALDYSNQPQHF TGCAGTGCTCTAGACTACAGCAATCAGCCCCAGCATTTT
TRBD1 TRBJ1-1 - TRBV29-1 CSVLQGAGAFF TGCAGCGTCCTCCAGGGGGCCGGAGCTTTCTTT
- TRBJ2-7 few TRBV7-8 CASSSHRVLGEQYF TGTGCCAGCAGCTCCCACAGGGTTTTGGGGGAGCAGTACTTC
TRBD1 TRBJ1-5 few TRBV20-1 CSALDRANQPQHF TGCAGTGCCCTAGACAGGGCGAATCAGCCCCAGCATTTT
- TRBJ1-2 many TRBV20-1 CSAGRGGSANYGYTF TGCAGTGCTGGAAGAGGGGGGTCAGCTAACTATGGCTACACCTTC
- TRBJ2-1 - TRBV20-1 CSARLPGGEQFF TGCAGTGCTAGATTACCCGGGGGTGAGCAGTTCTTC
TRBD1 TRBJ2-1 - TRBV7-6 CASSLAGRTGGLNEQFF TGTGCCAGCAGCTTAGCGGGTAGGACAGGGGGCTTGAATGAGCAGTTCTTC
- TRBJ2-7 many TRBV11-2 CASSDIRDFSYEQYF TGTGCCAGCAGCGACATCCGGGATTTTTCCTACGAGCAGTACTTC
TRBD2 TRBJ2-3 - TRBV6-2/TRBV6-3 CASSYAGVTDTQYF TGTGCCAGCAGTTACGCGGGAGTCACAGATACGCAGTATTTT
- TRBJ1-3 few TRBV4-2 CASSTTPGGSGNTIYF TGTGCCAGCAGCACCACCCCCGGGGGTTCTGGAAACACCATATATTTT
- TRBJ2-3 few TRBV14 CASSQGPKQYF TGTGCCAGCAGCCAGGGACCCAAGCAGTATTTT
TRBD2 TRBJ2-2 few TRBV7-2 CASSRGTRIVGELFF TGTGCCAGCAGCAGAGGGACTAGGATTGTCGGGGAGCTGTTTTTT
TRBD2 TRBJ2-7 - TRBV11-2 CASSSGLAGFYEQYF TGTGCCAGCAGCTCCGGACTAGCGGGATTCTACGAGCAGTACTTC
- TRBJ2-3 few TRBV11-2 CASSRGRGLDTQYF TGTGCCAGCAGCCGGGGGCGAGGACTAGATACGCAGTATTTT
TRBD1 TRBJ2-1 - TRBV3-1 CASSQMTGSNEQFF TGTGCCAGCAGCCAGATGACAGGGAGCAATGAGCAGTTCTTC
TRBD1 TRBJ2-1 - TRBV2 CASTMPDRGHEQFF TGTGCCAGCACCATGCCCGACAGGGGCCATGAGCAGTTCTTC
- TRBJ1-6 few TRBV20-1 CSAREAGSAPLHF TGCAGTGCTAGAGAGGCAGGGAGTGCACCCCTCCACTTT
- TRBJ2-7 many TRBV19 CATRVATGASYEQYF TGTGCCACTAGGGTGGCGACGGGAGCCTCCTACGAGCAGTACTTC
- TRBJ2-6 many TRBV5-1 CASSQGDRRGANVLTF TGCGCCAGCAGCCAAGGCGACAGGCGGGGGGCCAACGTCCTGACTTTC
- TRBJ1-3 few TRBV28 CASSLNLPSGNTIYF TGTGCCAGCAGTTTGAACTTACCCTCTGGAAACACCATATATTTT
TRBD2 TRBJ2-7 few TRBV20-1 CSARGFGGRALEQYF TGCAGTGCTAGGGGGTTTGGCGGGAGGGCCCTCGAGCAGTACTTC
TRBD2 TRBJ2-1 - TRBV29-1 CSVEDTKLAGGHNEQFF TGCAGCGTTGAAGATACAAAACTAGCGGGGGGCCACAATGAGCAGTTCTTC
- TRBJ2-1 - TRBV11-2 CASSLRATGVSYNEQFF TGTGCCAGCAGCTTAAGAGCGACGGGGGTCTCCTACAATGAGCAGTTCTTC
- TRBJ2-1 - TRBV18 CASSPGSSYNEQFF TGTGCCAGCTCACCAGGGAGCTCCTACAATGAGCAGTTCTTC
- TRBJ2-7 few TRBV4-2 CASSQVRSAPYEQYF TGTGCCAGCAGCCAAGTGCGTAGCGCACCCTACGAGCAGTACTTC
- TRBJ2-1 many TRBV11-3 CASSFLRGNEQFF TGTGCCAGCAGCTTTCTTAGGGGCAATGAGCAGTTCTTC
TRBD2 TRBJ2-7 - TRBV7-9 CASSRTSGPNFYEQYF TGTGCCAGCAGCCGGACTAGCGGGCCCAACTTCTACGAGCAGTACTTC
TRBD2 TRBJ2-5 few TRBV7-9 CASSLRDYGEETQYF TGTGCCAGCAGCTTAAGGGACTACGGGGAAGAGACCCAGTACTTC
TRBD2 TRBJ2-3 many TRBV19 CASTPPQAPSTSGGEDTQYF TGTGCCAGTACCCCTCCTCAGGCTCCCTCGACTAGCGGGGGTGAAGATACGCAGTATTTT
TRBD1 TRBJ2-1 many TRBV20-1 CSARTTGDEQFF TGCAGTGCTAGAACTACAGGGGATGAGCAGTTCTTC
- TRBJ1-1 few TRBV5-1 CASSLQEPHEVFF TGCGCCAGCAGCTTACAGGAACCCCATGAAGTTTTCTTT
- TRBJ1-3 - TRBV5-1 CASSLDGASGNTIYF TGCGCCAGCAGCTTGGATGGGGCCTCTGGAAACACCATATATTTT
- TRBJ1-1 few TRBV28 CASSFGALPNTEAFF TGTGCCAGCAGTTTTGGGGCCCTCCCTAACACTGAAGCTTTCTTT
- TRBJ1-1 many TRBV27 CASHSGQRGEAFF TGTGCCAGCCACAGCGGGCAGCGGGGTGAAGCTTTCTTT
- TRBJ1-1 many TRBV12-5 CASGLVLPDKNTEAFF TGTGCTAGTGGTTTGGTCCTCCCGGACAAGAACACTGAAGCTTTCTTT
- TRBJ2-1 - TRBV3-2 CASSQRAYPQAGSYNEQFF TGTGCCAGCAGCCAACGCGCGTACCCCCAGGCGGGCTCCTACAATGAGCAGTTCTTC
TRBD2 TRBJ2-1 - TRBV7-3 CASSLGTSGINEQFF TGTGCCAGCAGCTTAGGAACTAGCGGGATTAATGAGCAGTTCTTC
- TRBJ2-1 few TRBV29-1 CSVEAVPSEIFAYNEQFF TGCAGCGTTGAGGCGGTTCCTAGCGAGATTTTTGCCTACAATGAGCAGTTCTTC
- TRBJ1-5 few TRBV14 CASSQDRGIVADQPQHF TGTGCCAGCAGCCAAGATCGGGGAATTGTTGCGGATCAGCCCCAGCATTTT
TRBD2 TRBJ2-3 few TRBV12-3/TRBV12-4 CASRGLAVVTDTQYF TGTGCCAGCAGGGGACTAGCGGTTGTCACAGATACGCAGTATTTT
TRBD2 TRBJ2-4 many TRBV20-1 CSVDSREGNIQYF TGCAGTGTCGACAGCCGGGAGGGTAACATTCAGTACTTC
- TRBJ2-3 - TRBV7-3 CASSLQGDTQYF TGTGCCAGCAGCTTACAGGGGGATACGCAGTATTTT